This passage covers 27 T cell receptor beta chains from one sample sequenced in a study of blood T cell repertoires in COVID-19. Libraries were prepared by immunoSEQ multiplex PCR; TCRdb keeps only in-frame clonotypes and omits some of them. Of approximately 220,000 clones listed, roughly four fifths were seen once; the top ten hold about 1.3%. The sequenced sample consisted of PBMCs or T cells enriched from blood (not recorded which). These receptors came from a woman aged 40 to 49 with acute COVID-19.

V and J are TRBV20-1 and TRBJ1-2, with D uncertain. Germline V gene sequence: CDR1 DFQATT, CDR2 SNEGSKA (reference sequence). This CDR3 comprises 11 residues. V shed 6 bases and J shed 1 base, with 6 bases lying between them. CDR3 coding DNA: TGCAGTGCGGCATTTAACTATGGCTACACCTTC. Translating gives CSAAFNYGYTF.

This clone was detected once. The genes are TRBV19 and TRBJ1-4; D call uncertain. Trimming pared 3 bases from V and 4 bases from J, leaving 6 bases between. The CDR3 is 13 residues long. Germline V gene sequence: CDR1 LNHDA, CDR2 SQIVND (reference sequence). The chain's CDR3 is CASSMVGNEKLFF. The CDR3 DNA is TGTGCCAGTAGTATGGTCGGTAATGAAAAACTGTTTTTT.

The chain joins TRBV7-3 to TRBJ2-1; TRBD1 agrees at 8 bases. The CDR3 runs to 15 residues. J gave up 9 bases and V 4 bases, and 11 bases lay outside the gene matches. Germline CDR1 and CDR2: SGHTA and FQGTGA. This CDR3 is CASSSTPQGAGEQFF. CDR3 bases: TGTGCCAGCAGCTCCACCCCTCAGGGGGCGGGTGAGCAGTTCTTC.

The rearrangement joins TRBV2 to TRBJ2-3, with 8 nucleotides matching TRBD2. There are 16 residues in the CDR3. The junction had 11 bases not matched to a gene; V was cut back by 8 bases and J by 1 base. The germline V gene encodes CDR1 SNHLY and CDR2 FYNNEI. The CDR3: CASYTPGLGGTDTQYF. In DNA form, the CDR3 reads TGTGCCAGCTATACACCGGGACTAGGGGGCACAGATACGCAGTATTTT.

This chain joins TRBV5-5 and TRBJ2-7; 7 bases are a match to TRBD2. In germline, CDR1 is SGHKS, CDR2 YYEKEE (reference sequence). V was pared by 1 base and J by 1 base, with 5 bases of the junction left unmatched. This CDR3 is built from 15 residues. The CDR3 nucleotides are TGTGCCAGCAGCTTGCAGGGAGGGCCTTCCTACGAGCAGTACTTC. Residues: CASSLQGGPSYEQYF.

CDR3 nucleotide sequence: TGTGCCAGTAGTCCAGGGACAGGGGAGTCGGAAAAACTGTTTTTT. Translated: CASSPGTGESEKLFF. The chain recombines TRBV19 with TRBJ1-4; TRBD1 agrees at 10 bases. The length of the CDR3 is 15 residues. V dropped 5 bases and J dropped 8; count of bases not matched to a gene: 8. CDR1 and CDR2 (germline): LNHDA, SQIVND (reference sequence).

The chain combines TRBV9 with TRBJ1-1; D is perhaps TRBD1 (6 bases). The germline V and J ends were trimmed by 4 bases and 1 base, with 11 bases remaining between them. The germline CDR1 and CDR2 sequences are SGDLS and YYNGEE. The CDR3 contains 14 residues. As DNA, the CDR3 is TGTGCCAGCAGCCCCGAGACAGGGAACACTGAAGCTTTCTTT. Protein: CASSPETGNTEAFF.

This clone was detected only a few times. This chain joins TRBV4-3 and TRBJ1-2, with a possible D match to TRBD1 (5 bases). V was trimmed by 0 bases and J by 3 bases, leaving 11 bases between them. The germline V gene encodes CDR1 LGHNA and CDR2 YSLEER. The CDR3 has 15 residues. The CDR3 reads CASSQDREADYGYTF. Written as DNA, the CDR3 is TGCGCCAGCAGCCAAGACAGGGAGGCGGACTATGGCTACACCTTC.

The CDR3 loop reads CASSPEYSYNSPLHF. DNA of the CDR3: TGTGCCAGCTCACCAGAGTACTCCTATAATTCACCCCTCCACTTT. This chain links TRBV18 with TRBJ1-6, with D hard to call. CDR3 size: 15 residues. From germline, CDR1 is KGHSH and CDR2 LQKENI. The V and J ends lost 2 bases and 0 bases respectively, with 5 bases between them.

V usage is TRBV2 and J usage is TRBJ2-1; D remains unclear. This CDR3 spans 12 amino acids. V shed 2 bases and J shed 12 bases, with 11 bases lying between them. Germline assignment: CDR1 SNHLY and CDR2 FYNNEI. This chain's CDR3 is CASSEQAHGQFF. CDR3 nucleotide sequence: TGTGCCAGCAGTGAACAGGCCCACGGGCAGTTCTTC.

The sample holds a few counts of this clone. CDR3 nucleotides: TGCAGCGTTAAGGGGCCCGGGGAGCTGTTTTTT. This translates into CSVKGPGELFF. The chain couples TRBV29-1 to TRBJ2-2, with D perhaps matching TRBD1 (5 bases). Germline-derived CDR1 and CDR2 are SQVTM and ANQGSEA. The ends were cut back, 5 bases at V and 6 bases at J, with 7 bases in the middle. The CDR3 has 11 amino acids.

The V and J genes are TRBV9 and TRBJ1-6; TRBD1 aligns across 7 bases. Germline V gene data show CDR1 as SGDLS and CDR2 as YYNGEE. Trimming cost V 2 bases and J 7 bases; bases outside gene matches: 9. The CDR3 has 16 residues. CDR3 nucleotide sequence: TGTGCCAGCAGCGTTTCAGGGGGGTTAGGGAATTCACCCCTCCACTTT. This encodes CASSVSGGLGNSPLHF.

This clone turned up a few times. The chain couples TRBV5-1 to TRBJ2-2; unclear D gene. The CDR3 runs 13 residues. V shed 6 bases and J shed 2 bases, with 8 bases lying between them. Germline V CDR1 and CDR2: SGHRS, YFSETQ. The CDR3 here is CASNRGNTGELFF. CDR3 bases: TGCGCCAGCAACCGAGGAAACACCGGGGAGCTGTTTTTT.

V is TRBV19 and J is TRBJ1-4; weak D call: TRBD1 (5 bases). Trimming pared 1 base from V and 5 bases from J, leaving 11 bases between. The V gene's germline CDR1 is LNHDA and CDR2 SQIVND (reference sequence). The CDR3 spans 15 residues. The CDR3 is CASSIVGPNNEKLFF. The CDR3 nucleotides are TGTGCCAGTAGTATAGTGGGGCCGAACAATGAAAAACTGTTTTTT.

A single count supports this clone. The chain joins TRBV5-4 to TRBJ1-2; 9 bases agree with TRBD1. CDR1 SGHNT and CDR2 YYREEE come from the germline V gene (reference sequence). V gave up 4 bases and J gave up 6 bases; unmatched junction bases: 10. There are 15 residues in the CDR3. The CDR3, as DNA: TGTGCCAGCAGCCCTTACGACAGGGGGAGCCATGGCTACACCTTC. It specifies CASSPYDRGSHGYTF. Drawing the rest from reference TRBV5-4 and TRBJ1-2, the complete variable domain is ETGVTQSPTHLIKTRGQQVTLRCSSQSGHNTVSWYQQALGQGPQFIFQYYREEENGRGNFPPRFSGLQFPNYSSELNVNALELDDSALYLCASSPYDRGSHGYTFGSGTRLTVV.

This chain uses TRBV28 with TRBJ2-3, with 14 bases aligning to TRBD2. The V gene's germline CDR1 is MDHEN and CDR2 SYDVKM. V shed 5 bases and J 0 bases; nucleotides not matched to a gene: 10. The CDR3 spans 19 residues. The CDR3 reads CASSLYPGLAGVSTDTQYF. The CDR3, as DNA: TGTGCCAGCAGTCTCTACCCGGGACTAGCGGGAGTTAGCACAGATACGCAGTATTTT.

V and J are TRBV5-1 and TRBJ1-1; a possible D gene is TRBD1 (5 bases). The germline V gene encodes CDR1 SGHRS and CDR2 YFSETQ. The CDR3 has 17 amino acids. Deletions cut 0 bases from V and 0 bases from J, with 15 bases between. The chain's CDR3 is CASSLDGIGGMNTEAFF. The CDR3 coding sequence is TGCGCCAGCAGCTTGGATGGTATCGGGGGAATGAACACTGAAGCTTTCTTT.

This chain joins TRBV15 and TRBJ1-2, with 8 positions matching TRBD1. V trimming: 0 bases; J trimming: 5 bases; junction bases outside the gene matches: 5. The CDR3 runs to 15 residues. The germline V gene has CDR1 LNHNV and CDR2 YYDKDF (reference sequence). The CDR3 is CATSRDLGQAYGYTF. As DNA, the CDR3 is TGTGCCACCAGCAGAGATTTGGGACAGGCATATGGCTACACCTTC.

This chain joins TRBV6-4 and TRBJ2-1, with TRBD2 matching 15 bases. V lost 3 bases, J lost 7 bases, and 1 base stayed unmatched. In germline, CDR1 is MRHNA, CDR2 SNTAGT. The CDR3 contains 15 residues. The CDR3 bases are TGTGCCAGCAGTGAGGGACTAGCGGGAGGTAATGAGCAGTTCTTC. It translates to CASSEGLAGGNEQFF.

The V and J genes are TRBV4-2 and TRBJ2-3; 7 bases match TRBD2. V shed 4 bases and J 5 bases; nucleotides not matched to a gene: 9. The CDR3 covers 15 residues. Germline V gene lookup returns CDR1 LGHNA and CDR2 YNFKEQ. CDR3 DNA sequence: TGTGCCAGCAGCCTGGCGGCGGGAGAGGTAGATACGCAGTATTTT. It specifies CASSLAAGEVDTQYF.

J is TRBJ1-5 and V is TRBV25-1, with D unresolved. The CDR3 extends over 14 amino acids. Germline V gene data show CDR1 as MGHDK and CDR2 as SYGVNS. Trimming stripped 5 bases from V and 3 bases from J, with 11 bases between. CDR3 sequence (DNA): TGTGCCAGCAGTTTCGCAACAGTCAATCAGCCCCAGCATTTT. Translation: CASSFATVNQPQHF.

The V gene is TRBV11-2, the J gene TRBJ2-1, with TRBD2 identical over 11 bases. Germline-derived CDR1 and CDR2 are SGHAT and FQNNGV. This CDR3 is 17 amino acids long. The V gene end was trimmed by 5 bases and the J gene end by 8 bases; junction bases not matched to a gene: 14. This CDR3 is CASSRKGLAVGLDEQFF. DNA of the CDR3: TGTGCCAGCAGCAGAAAGGGACTAGCGGTGGGACTGGATGAGCAGTTCTTC.

The chain has TRBV4-1 and TRBJ2-5; 7 bases line up with TRBD2. The CDR3 runs to 16 residues. V shed 3 bases, J shed 5 bases, and the junction held 12 bases outside the gene matches. CDR1 and CDR2 (germline): MGHRA, YSYEKL. The CDR3 spells CASSQQPGGDYETQYF. In DNA form, the CDR3 reads TGCGCCAGCAGCCAGCAGCCCGGAGGGGACTATGAGACCCAGTACTTC.

The CDR3 loop reads CASSPTSGNTGELFF. The CDR3 bases are TGTGCCAGCAGCCCGACTAGCGGGAACACCGGGGAGCTGTTTTTT. J is TRBJ2-2 and V is TRBV7-9; 9 bases match TRBD2. V dropped 5 bases and J dropped 1; count of bases not matched to a gene: 2. The CDR3 covers 15 residues. Germline V gives CDR1 SEHNR, CDR2 FQNEAQ (reference sequence).

The chain joins TRBV30 to TRBJ2-3, with no clear D. With 4 bases removed from V and 3 bases from J, the gap between germline ends came to 8 bases. The CDR3 consists of 12 residues. Per germline, CDR1 GTSNPN and CDR2 SVGIG (reference sequence). The chain's CDR3 is CAWTPATDTQYF. The CDR3 DNA reads TGTGCCTGGACCCCCGCGACAGATACGCAGTATTTT.

The rearrangement joins TRBV24-1 to TRBJ2-2; no reliable D call. The V end was cut by 6 bases, the J end by 6 bases, with 7 bases between. Germline V gene sequence: CDR1 KGHDR, CDR2 SFDVKD. This CDR3 spans 12 amino acids. This chain's CDR3 is CATSLLAGELFF. CDR3 nucleotide sequence: TGTGCCACCAGTCTATTGGCCGGGGAGCTGTTTTTT.

This clone occurred once. The V and J genes are TRBV5-4 and TRBJ1-2, with D possibly being TRBD1 (5 bases). The CDR3 contains 20 residues. Looked up from germline, CDR1 is SGHNT and CDR2 is YYREEE (reference sequence). V was pared by 0 bases and J by 4 bases, with 28 bases between. The CDR3 loop reads CASSLAEEGFVGDLGYGYTF. In nucleotides, the CDR3 is TGTGCCAGCAGCTTGGCCGAGGAGGGGTTCGTGGGAGACTTGGGCTATGGCTACACCTTC.